The present TCR beta chain was sequenced within a study of beta chain features in type 1 diabetes. Study context: Sorted cells, roughly 98,000,000 in number, were examined across all samples.

Expressed TCRB transcripts were sequenced because the isolated RNA had all been reverse transcribed beforehand. Profiling relied on immunoSEQ multiplex PCR, and the TCRdb table lists in-frame clones only, not all of them. The sample shows about 120,000 clones, less than 20% of them seen only once. This CDR3 has 16 amino acids. Germline V lookup: CDR1 MGHDK, CDR2 SYGVNS. Trimming left V 3 bases short and J 3 bases short, with 17 bases between. Study outcomes and limitations: Small HLA sub-analyses could not settle whether HLA shapes TCRB rearrangement. Type 1 diabetes patients had moderately but significantly shorter TCRB CDR3s in all four CD4+ subsets. In cDNA sequencing, cells with high TCR expression could be over-represented.

A word on this clone: Antigen unknown.

Sample: central memory CD4+ T cells from blood. This receptor was taken from a man aged 25 to 40 with type 1 diabetes. The genes are TRBV25-1 and TRBJ1-2, with D possibly being TRBD1 (5 bases). The CDR3 DNA reads as TGTGCCAGCAGTGAGTCCGGGGGAGCTGGCCACTATGGCTACACCTTC. Protein: CASSESGGAGHYGYTF.